These 27 T cell receptor beta chains originate from one sample sequenced in a study of CD8 T cells in ankylosing spondylitis. General study results and limits: There was a TCR beta motif, made of eight highly homologous variants, that appeared characteristic of ankylosing spondylitis blood.

TCRdb processed the 5' RACE reads anew with MiXCR; each CDR3 protein has one entry. The repertoire holds about 220,000 distinct CDR3 sequences, around 6.6% seen once, with around 14% in the top ten. Antigens of these TCRs are unknown. Sequencing input: blood, either unsorted or a sorted T cell fraction (not recorded which). The receptor set was obtained from a male donor with ankylosing spondylitis.

Here the CDR3 reads CAVGQVHNEQFF. CDR3 sequence (DNA): TGTGCCGTGGGACAGGTACACAATGAGCAGTTCTTC. The chain couples TRBV6-6 to TRBJ2-1, with 8 nucleotides matching TRBD1. The germline CDR1 and CDR2 sequences are MNHNY and SVGAGI (reference sequence). There are 12 residues in the CDR3. Losses at the gene ends were 11 bases for V and 5 bases for J; bases not matched to a gene: 5.

In its sample, this clonotype was seen a few times. Here the CDR3 DNA reads TGTGCCAGCTCAGACACTCCTCCCGGGACATTAGCCAAAAACATTCAGTACTTC. Protein: CASSDTPPGTLAKNIQYF. The chain is built from TRBV18 and TRBJ2-4; possible D gene TRBD1, 6 bases. The CDR3 consists of 18 residues. Germline assignment: CDR1 KGHSH and CDR2 LQKENI. The germline V and J ends were trimmed by 5 bases and 0 bases, with 20 bases remaining between them.

This clonotype was seen ten or more times. The rearrangement uses TRBV20-1 and TRBJ1-5; TRBD1 aligns across 8 bases. The CDR3 length is 16 residues. Germline lookup yields CDR1 DFQATT and CDR2 SNEGSKA (reference sequence). The junction had 9 bases not matched to a gene; V was cut back by 1 base and J by 4 bases. This chain's CDR3 is CSARALGQGPNQPQHF. The DNA for the CDR3 is TGCAGTGCTAGAGCCCTCGGACAGGGCCCAAATCAGCCCCAGCATTTT.

This chain uses TRBV20-1 with TRBJ2-7; 9 nucleotides line up with TRBD1. V lost 0 bases, J lost 3 bases, and 3 bases stayed unmatched. The germline V gene has CDR1 DFQATT and CDR2 SNEGSKA (reference sequence). This CDR3 is built from 14 residues. The CDR3: CSARDATGGYEQYF. The CDR3 bases are TGCAGTGCTAGAGACGCGACAGGGGGCTACGAGCAGTACTTC.

This clonotype was counted between two and nine times. The genes are TRBV20-1 and TRBJ2-7; D remains unclear. V was cut by 0 bases and J by 0 bases, with 12 bases left in between. The germline CDR1 and CDR2 sequences are DFQATT and SNEGSKA (reference sequence). The CDR3 has 15 residues. The CDR3 protein is CSARDAPGNSYEQYF. CDR3 DNA: TGCAGTGCTAGAGATGCACCAGGCAACTCCTACGAGCAGTACTTC.

There are many counts of this clonotype. The rearrangement joins TRBV4-3 to TRBJ2-1, with TRBD2 matching over 14 bases. Trimming took 4 bases from V and 6 from J; bases not matched to a gene: 5. Germline V CDR1 and CDR2: LGHNA, YSLEER. The CDR3 contains 16 residues. This CDR3 reads CASSPYGTSGSNEQFF. The CDR3 coding sequence is TGCGCCAGCAGCCCCTACGGGACTAGCGGGAGCAATGAGCAGTTCTTC.

The chain recombines TRBV4-1 with TRBJ2-1, with 8 bases matching TRBD2. This CDR3 is 16 amino acids long. The germline gives CDR1 MGHRA, CDR2 YSYEKL. V lost 0 bases to trimming and J lost 5 bases; unmatched junction nucleotides: 6. The CDR3 spells CASSQDKLAANNEQFF. The DNA of the CDR3 is TGCGCCAGCAGCCAAGATAAACTAGCGGCCAACAATGAGCAGTTCTTC.

This clonotype was observed many times. At one end, the junction sequence differs from germline, possibly due to a read error. The V call is TRBV7-7, the J call TRBJ2-7; 7 bases match TRBD1. Germline values: CDR1 SSHAT, CDR2 FNYEAQ (reference sequence). The CDR3 runs to 13 residues. DNA for the CDR3: TGTGCTAGCAGCCCCGGGACAGCAAACGAGCAGTACTTC. Its protein product is CASSPGTANEQYF.

The chain couples TRBV2 to TRBJ2-7; D may correspond to TRBD1 or TRBD2 (5 bases each). The CDR3 runs 18 residues. Germline CDR1 and CDR2: SNHLY and FYNNEI. With 7 bases removed from V and 2 bases from J, the gap between germline ends came to 27 bases. The CDR3 nucleotides read TGTGCCAGCACAAAGTACCCGGGACCCCAAGGAGGAACCTACGAGCAGTACTTC. This encodes CASTKYPGPQGGTYEQYF.

In its sample, this clonotype was seen many times. The V and J genes are TRBV29-1 and TRBJ2-7; 7 bases fit TRBD2. CDR1 SQVTM and CDR2 ANQGSEA come from the germline V gene. V was pared by 0 bases and J by 3 bases, with 2 bases of the junction left unmatched. CDR3 size: 13 residues. CDR3 sequence: CSVEDGGGYEQYF. As DNA, the CDR3 is TGCAGCGTTGAAGATGGCGGGGGCTACGAGCAGTACTTC.

The gene calls are TRBV7-7 and TRBJ2-5; tentatively, D is TRBD2 (5 bases). Germline-derived CDR1 and CDR2 are SSHAT and FNYEAQ (reference sequence). There are 13 residues in the CDR3. The DNA of the CDR3 is TGTGCTAGCGAGGATATTAGTGAGAAGACCCAGTACTTC. It translates to CASEDISEKTQYF.

This clonotype was seen more than once but under ten times. The rearrangement uses TRBV7-6 and TRBJ2-7; tentatively, D is TRBD1 (5 bases). In germline, CDR1 is SGHVS, CDR2 FNYEAQ. V was cut by 6 bases and J by 0 bases, with 18 bases left in between. CDR3 length equals 16 residues. CDR3 sequence (DNA): TGTGCCAGCAGTTGGTCTATGGGGCAGGGCTCCTACGAGCAGTACTTC. Amino acid sequence: CASSWSMGQGSYEQYF.

The sample holds many counts of this clonotype. The gene calls are TRBV6-5 and TRBJ2-7; TRBD2 aligns across 7 bases. Germline trimming cut 0 bases from V and 7 bases from J; bases unmatched to any gene: 6. The CDR3 has 14 amino acids. Germline CDR1 and CDR2: MNHEY and SVGAGI. CDR3 protein: CASSYSNGGGEQYF. The CDR3 bases are TGTGCCAGCAGTTACTCTAACGGGGGAGGGGAGCAGTACTTC.

This clonotype was picked up many times. The rearrangement links TRBV9 to TRBJ2-7; no clear D gene. Trimming shortened V by 0 bases and J by 5 bases, and 15 bases separated the two germline ends. The CDR3 is 15 residues long. Germline V gene sequence: CDR1 SGDLS, CDR2 YYNGEE. The CDR3 DNA reads TGTGCCAGCAGCGTAGGGCGCAGCCCTTCCGACGAGCAGTACTTC. It encodes CASSVGRSPSDEQYF.

This clonotype was counted only a few times. The junction differs from germline at one of its ends, possibly a read error. The V gene is TRBV28, the J gene TRBJ1-1, with TRBD1 matching 8 bases. The CDR3 runs to 15 residues. Germline CDR1 reads MDHEN; CDR2 reads SYDVKM. The CDR3 DNA reads as TGTGCCAGCAGTTTAATGCAGGGGGCGAACACTGAAGTTTTCTTT. Amino acids: CASSLMQGANTEVFF.

Ten or more counts support this clonotype. The chain joins TRBV4-3 to TRBJ2-1; TRBD2 matches 10 bases. The CDR3 covers 16 residues. With V trimmed by 1 base and J by 2 bases, 2 bases remained unmatched. Germline V gives CDR1 LGHNA, CDR2 YSLEER. The DNA of the CDR3 is TGCGCCAGCAGCCAAGGGCTAGCGGGGGCCTACAATGAGCAGTTCTTC. It yields the protein CASSQGLAGAYNEQFF.

This clonotype was recorded a few times. V and J are TRBV20-1 and TRBJ1-5; the D is unclear. The CDR3 is 14 amino acids. Trimming took 6 bases from V and 3 from J, leaving 15 bases between them. Germline V gene lookup returns CDR1 DFQATT and CDR2 SNEGSKA (reference sequence). The CDR3 here is CSARGVSVNQPQHF. The CDR3 coding sequence is TGCAGTGCCCGGGGAGTCTCCGTCAATCAGCCCCAGCATTTT.

This clonotype was seen a few times. V and J are TRBV20-1 and TRBJ1-1; tentative D call: TRBD1 (5 bases). This CDR3 is built from 11 residues. Trimming removed 0 bases from V and 12 bases from J, with 11 bases in between. The germline CDR1 and CDR2 sequences are DFQATT and SNEGSKA (reference sequence). Here the CDR3 reads CSARDMQGSFF. The CDR3 coding sequence is TGCAGTGCTAGAGATATGCAGGGCTCTTTCTTT.

The sample holds many counts of this clonotype. The chain carries TRBV27 and TRBJ2-7; 9 nucleotides line up with TRBD1. Germline CDR1 reads MNHEY; CDR2 reads SMNVEV (reference sequence). With V trimmed by 3 bases and J by 5 bases, 5 bases remained unmatched. This CDR3 contains 14 residues. The CDR3 reads CASSFRDRDDEQYF. The CDR3 bases are TGTGCCAGCAGTTTCCGGGACAGGGATGACGAGCAGTACTTC.

This clonotype appeared many times. The V and J genes are TRBV29-1 and TRBJ1-2; D possibly corresponds to TRBD1 (5 bases). Germline V gene data show CDR1 as SQVTM and CDR2 as ANQGSEA. The germline V and J ends were trimmed by 1 base and 7 bases, with 7 bases remaining between them. CDR3 size: 11 residues. The CDR3 loop reads CSVEGGSGYTF. CDR3 nucleotides: TGCAGCGTTGAAGGGGGCAGTGGCTACACCTTC.

This clonotype has ten or more counts. The gene calls are TRBV28 and TRBJ1-2, with D unclear. Germline V CDR1 and CDR2: MDHEN, SYDVKM. Trimming removed 4 bases at V and 6 bases at J, with 15 bases between. This CDR3 is built from 14 residues. CDR3 DNA: TGTGCCAGCAGTTCTTCCCGACCAGGAAATGGCTACACCTTC. Amino acid sequence: CASSSSRPGNGYTF.

This clonotype has more than one count but fewer than ten. The chain joins TRBV5-5 to TRBJ2-3; D call uncertain. CDR1 is SGHKS, CDR2 YYEKEE, per germline (reference sequence). This CDR3 comprises 11 residues. V lost 0 bases, J lost 8 bases, and 4 bases lay in between. CDR3 nucleotide sequence: TGTGCCAGCAGCTTGGCAAGTACGCAGTATTTT. It encodes CASSLASTQYF.

This clonotype occurred many times. The CDR3 DNA reads TGTGCCAGCAGAAGACCGATGAACACTGAAGCTTTCTTT. The encoded protein is CASRRPMNTEAFF. The chain couples TRBV28 to TRBJ1-1; no firm D call. This CDR3 is built from 13 residues. Deletions cut 6 bases from V and 0 bases from J, with 8 bases between. Looked up from germline, CDR1 is MDHEN and CDR2 is SYDVKM.

This clonotype was recorded at least ten times. V and J are TRBV28 and TRBJ2-5; no clear D. Trimming pared 7 bases from V and 4 bases from J, leaving 7 bases between. The CDR3 consists of 11 residues. The germline gives CDR1 MDHEN, CDR2 SYDVKM. DNA for the CDR3: TGTGCCAGCACTCATGGAGAGACCCAGTACTTC. Encoded protein: CASTHGETQYF.

This clonotype appeared many times. The rearrangement uses TRBV11-2 and TRBJ2-3; D not resolved. The V end was cut by 6 bases, the J end by 3 bases, with 10 bases between. Per the germline V gene, CDR1 is SGHAT and CDR2 is FQNNGV. This CDR3 comprises 13 residues. The CDR3, as DNA: TGTGCCAGCAGACTCCCCTTAACAGATACGCAGTATTTT. Translating gives CASRLPLTDTQYF.

This clonotype was seen ten or more times. The chain is built from TRBV14 and TRBJ1-2; TRBD1 matches at 7 bases. Trimming at V came to 4 bases and at J to 0 bases, leaving 2 bases not matched to a gene. The CDR3 is 14 amino acids. The germline CDR1 and CDR2 sequences are SGHDN and FVKESK. This chain's CDR3 is CASSRTGANYGYTF. In DNA form, the CDR3 reads TGTGCCAGCAGCCGGACAGGCGCTAACTATGGCTACACCTTC. Full variable domain (remainder filled in from reference TRBV14 and TRBJ1-2): EAGVTQFPSHSVIEKGQTVTLRCDPISGHDNLYWYRRVMGKEIKFLLHFVKESKQDESGMPNNRFLAERTGGTYSTLKVQPAELEDSGVYFCASSRTGANYGYTFGSGTRLTVV.

This clonotype was detected many times. V gene TRBV7-9 combines with J gene TRBJ2-2; D gene uncertain. V lost 4 bases, J lost 11 bases, and 8 bases lay in between. Germline V lookup: CDR1 SEHNR, CDR2 FQNEAQ (reference sequence). This CDR3 contains 11 residues. The DNA for the CDR3 is TGTGCCAGCAGCTACAGAAGAGAGCTGTTTTTT. Translating gives CASSYRRELFF.